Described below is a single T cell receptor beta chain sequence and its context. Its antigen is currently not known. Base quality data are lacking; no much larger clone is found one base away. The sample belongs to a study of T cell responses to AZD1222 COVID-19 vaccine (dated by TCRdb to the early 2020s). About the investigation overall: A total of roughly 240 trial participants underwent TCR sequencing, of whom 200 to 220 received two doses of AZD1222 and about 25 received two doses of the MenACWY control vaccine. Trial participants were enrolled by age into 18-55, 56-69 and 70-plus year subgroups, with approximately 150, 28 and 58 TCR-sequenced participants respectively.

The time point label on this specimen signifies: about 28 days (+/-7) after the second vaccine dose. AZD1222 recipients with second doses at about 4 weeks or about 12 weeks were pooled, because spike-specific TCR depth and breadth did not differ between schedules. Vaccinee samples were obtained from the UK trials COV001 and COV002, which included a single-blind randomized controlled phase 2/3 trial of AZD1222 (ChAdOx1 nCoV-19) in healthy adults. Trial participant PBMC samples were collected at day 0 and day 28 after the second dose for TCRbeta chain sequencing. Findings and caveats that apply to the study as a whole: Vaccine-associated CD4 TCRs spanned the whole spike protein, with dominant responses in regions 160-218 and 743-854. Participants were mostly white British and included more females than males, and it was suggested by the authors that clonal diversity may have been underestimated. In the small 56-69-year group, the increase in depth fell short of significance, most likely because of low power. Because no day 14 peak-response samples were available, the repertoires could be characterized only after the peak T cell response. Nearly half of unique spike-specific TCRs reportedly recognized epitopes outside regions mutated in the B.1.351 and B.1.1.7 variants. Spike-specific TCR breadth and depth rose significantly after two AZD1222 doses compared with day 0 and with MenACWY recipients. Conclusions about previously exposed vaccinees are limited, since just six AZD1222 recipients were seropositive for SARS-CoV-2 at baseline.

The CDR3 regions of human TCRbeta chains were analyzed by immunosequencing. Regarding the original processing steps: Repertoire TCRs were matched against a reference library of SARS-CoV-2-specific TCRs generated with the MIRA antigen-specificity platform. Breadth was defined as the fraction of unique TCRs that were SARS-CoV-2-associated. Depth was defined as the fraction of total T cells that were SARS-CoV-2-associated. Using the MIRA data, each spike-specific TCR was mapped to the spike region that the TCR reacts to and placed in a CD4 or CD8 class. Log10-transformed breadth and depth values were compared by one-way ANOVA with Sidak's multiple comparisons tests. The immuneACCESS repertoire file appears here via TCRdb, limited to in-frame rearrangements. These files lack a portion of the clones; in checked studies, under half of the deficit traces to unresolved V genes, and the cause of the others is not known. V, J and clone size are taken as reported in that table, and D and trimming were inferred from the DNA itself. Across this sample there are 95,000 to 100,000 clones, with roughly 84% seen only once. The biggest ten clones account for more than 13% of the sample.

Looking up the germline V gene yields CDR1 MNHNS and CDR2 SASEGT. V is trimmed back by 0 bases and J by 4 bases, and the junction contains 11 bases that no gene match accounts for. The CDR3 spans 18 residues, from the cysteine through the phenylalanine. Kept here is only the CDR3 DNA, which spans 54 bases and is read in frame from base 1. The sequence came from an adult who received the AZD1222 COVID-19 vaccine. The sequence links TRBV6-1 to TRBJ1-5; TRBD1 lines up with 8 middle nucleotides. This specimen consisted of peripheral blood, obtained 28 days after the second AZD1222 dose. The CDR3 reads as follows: CASSEAVGPGGMNQPQHF. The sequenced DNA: TGTGCCAGCAGTGAAGCGGTCGGCCCAGGGGGCATGAATCAGCCCCAGCATTTT.